The rows below give T cell receptor beta chains drawn from one sample of a study of beta chain features in type 1 diabetes. Data came from immunoSEQ multiplex PCR; TCRdb stores just in-frame clones and leaves some out. The data hold over 700,000 clones, with 15% to 20% observed a single time. Material for sequencing was naive CD4+ T cells from blood. The receptors here all came from a young woman in good health. Both conserved end residues are trimmed from each CDR3. D genes are given only for firm matches.

D: TRBD2
V: TRBV5-8
J: .
CDR3: ASSPQLAGTSSYEQY

D: .
V: TRBV2
J: TRBJ2-1
CDR3: ASKTDNEQF

D: .
V: TRBV5-4
J: TRBJ2-5
CDR3: ASSLIQKQETQY

D: .
V: TRBV7-2
J: TRBJ2-5
CDR3: ASSPTADQETQY

D: TRBD2
V: TRBV2
J: TRBJ2-5
CDR3: ASSEGTSGWEETQY

D: .
V: TRBV2
J: TRBJ1-5
CDR3: ASSGRLDQPQH

D: .
V: TRBV7-3
J: TRBJ1-5
CDR3: ASSIGPNQPQH

D: TRBD1
V: TRBV7-2
J: TRBJ1-5
CDR3: ASSPGQGSNQPQH

D: TRBD1
V: TRBV7-8
J: TRBJ1-2
CDR3: ASSFGQGDYGYT

D: .
V: TRBV6-5
J: TRBJ2-3
CDR3: ASSYSPSWDTQY

D: TRBD2
V: TRBV4-3
J: TRBJ2-2
CDR3: ASSQERGGRTGELF

D: .
V: TRBV6-5
J: TRBJ2-7
CDR3: ASSYSSGAPFEQY

D: .
V: TRBV5-1
J: TRBJ1-2
CDR3: ASRGLLDGNYGYT

D: .
V: TRBV5-1
J: TRBJ1-4
CDR3: ASSLSEGLRLF

D: TRBD2
V: TRBV5-4
J: TRBJ2-5
CDR3: ASSLRLAQETQY

D: .
V: TRBV28
J: TRBJ2-3
CDR3: ASSLVGQSGRDTQY

D: .
V: TRBV2
J: TRBJ1-5
CDR3: ASSEIVSNQPQH

D: TRBD1
V: TRBV4-3
J: TRBJ2-7
CDR3: ASSQDVGTGMGYEQY

D: .
V: TRBV28
J: TRBJ1-2
CDR3: ASNSFGLGYT

D: .
V: TRBV5-1
J: TRBJ2-1
CDR3: ASSLRSNSYNEQF

D: .
V: TRBV7-3
J: TRBJ1-1
CDR3: ASSSGRNTEAF

D: TRBD1
V: TRBV7-9
J: TRBJ1-4
CDR3: ASTPGQSNEKLF

D: .
V: TRBV7-9
J: TRBJ2-1
CDR3: ASSPETSVYEQF

D: .
V: TRBV5-4
J: TRBJ2-1
CDR3: AWAYYNEQF

D: .
V: TRBV10-3
J: TRBJ2-3
CDR3: AISEGREIDTQY

D: .
V: TRBV5-6
J: TRBJ2-7
CDR3: ASSVAGVGPPYEQY

D: TRBD1
V: TRBV7-2
J: TRBJ2-2
CDR3: ASSPTGVPGELF